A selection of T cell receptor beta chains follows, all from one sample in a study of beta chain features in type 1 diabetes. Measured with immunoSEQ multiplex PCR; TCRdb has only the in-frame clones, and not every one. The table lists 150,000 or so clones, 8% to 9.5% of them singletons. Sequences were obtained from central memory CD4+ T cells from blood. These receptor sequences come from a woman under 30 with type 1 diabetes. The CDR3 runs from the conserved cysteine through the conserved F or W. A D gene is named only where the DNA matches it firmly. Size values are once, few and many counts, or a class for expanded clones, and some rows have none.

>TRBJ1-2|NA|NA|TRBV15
CATSFPAKSYGYTF
TGTGCCACCAGCTTCCCCGCGAAGTCCTATGGCTACACCTTC
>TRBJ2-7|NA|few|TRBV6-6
CASRASWSSYEQYF
TGTGCCAGCAGAGCTAGCTGGAGCTCCTACGAGCAGTACTTC
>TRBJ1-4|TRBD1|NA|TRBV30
CAWSPGHRGRLEKLFF
TGTGCCTGGAGCCCCGGCCACAGGGGAAGATTAGAAAAACTGTTTTTT
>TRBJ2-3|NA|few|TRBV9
CASSATRDHTDTQYF
TGTGCCAGCAGCGCCACTCGGGATCACACAGATACGCAGTATTTT
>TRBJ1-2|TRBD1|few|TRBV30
CAWTPPGQGVNYGYTF
TGTGCCTGGACTCCCCCGGGACAGGGGGTTAACTATGGCTACACCTTC
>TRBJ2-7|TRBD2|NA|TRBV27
CASSFEAGGPFEQYF
TGTGCCAGCAGTTTCGAAGCGGGAGGACCATTCGAGCAGTACTTC
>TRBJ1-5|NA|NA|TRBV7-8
CASSLRQGGYGQPQHF
TGTGCCAGCAGCTTACGGCAGGGAGGTTATGGACAGCCCCAGCATTTT
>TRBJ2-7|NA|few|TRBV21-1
CASSRDRDRGSYEQYF
TGTGCCAGCAGCAGGGACCGGGACAGGGGCTCCTACGAGCAGTACTTC
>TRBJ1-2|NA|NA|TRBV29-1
CSVGAEAGYTF
TGCAGCGTTGGGGCGGAGGCGGGCTACACCTTC
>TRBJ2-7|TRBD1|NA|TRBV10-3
CAISGEGQGIEQYF
TGTGCCATCAGTGGAGAGGGACAGGGTATTGAGCAGTACTTC
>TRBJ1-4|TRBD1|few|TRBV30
CAWRAGGRATNEKLFF
TGTGCCTGGAGGGCAGGGGGTCGTGCGACTAATGAAAAACTGTTTTTT
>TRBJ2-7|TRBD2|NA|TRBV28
CASSLGPPGLAYEQYF
TGTGCCAGCAGTTTAGGACCCCCCGGACTAGCTTACGAGCAGTACTTC
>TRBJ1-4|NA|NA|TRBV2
CASSGESNEKLFF
TGTGCCAGCTCAGGGGAGTCTAATGAAAAACTGTTTTTT
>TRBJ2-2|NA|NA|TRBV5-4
CASSFGQGAGELFF
TGTGCCAGCAGCTTTGGGCAGGGTGCCGGGGAGCTGTTTTTT
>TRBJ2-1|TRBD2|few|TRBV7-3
CASSLRRTSYNEQFF
TGTGCCAGCAGCTTACGTAGGACTAGCTACAATGAGCAGTTCTTC
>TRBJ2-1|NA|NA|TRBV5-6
CASSTAGSQEQFF
TGTGCCAGCAGCACGGCCGGGTCTCAGGAGCAGTTCTTC
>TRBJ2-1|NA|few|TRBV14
CASSQDSGLGSEQFF
TGTGCCAGCAGCCAAGATAGCGGACTGGGGTCGGAGCAGTTCTTC
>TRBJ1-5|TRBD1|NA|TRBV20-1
CSASRQGPQHF
TGCAGTGCCTCTCGACAGGGTCCCCAGCATTTT
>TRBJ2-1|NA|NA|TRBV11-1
CASSLDISGNEQFF
TGTGCCAGCAGCTTAGATATTTCGGGGAATGAGCAGTTCTTC
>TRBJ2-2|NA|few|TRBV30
CAWIDRPGTGELFF
TGTGCCTGGATAGACAGGCCGGGGACCGGGGAGCTGTTTTTT
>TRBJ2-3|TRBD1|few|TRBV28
CASSTGQGTDTQYF
TGTGCCAGCAGTACGGGACAGGGTACAGATACGCAGTATTTT
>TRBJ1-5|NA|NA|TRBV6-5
CASSPGGMSNQPQHF
TGTGCCAGCAGTCCCGGGGGGATGAGCAATCAGCCCCAGCATTTT
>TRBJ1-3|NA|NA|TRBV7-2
CASSYQGGAGNTIYF
TGTGCCAGCAGCTATCAGGGAGGGGCAGGAAACACCATATATTTT
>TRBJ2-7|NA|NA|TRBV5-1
CASTLQGVNEQYF
TGCGCCAGCACCCTGCAAGGAGTTAACGAGCAGTACTTC
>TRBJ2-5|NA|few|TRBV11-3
CASSTGLRGSQYF
TGTGCCAGCAGCACGGGACTCCGCGGGTCCCAGTACTTC
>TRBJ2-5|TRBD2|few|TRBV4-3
CASSQGGSGGETQYF
TGCGCCAGCAGCCAAGGTGGTAGCGGGGGCGAGACCCAGTACTTC
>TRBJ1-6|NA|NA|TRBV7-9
CASSLEGDSPLHF
TGTGCCAGCAGCTTAGAAGGGGATTCACCCCTCCACTTT
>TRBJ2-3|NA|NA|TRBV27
CASSPRILGADTQYF
TGTGCCAGCAGTCCGAGAATCCTAGGGGCAGATACGCAGTATTTT
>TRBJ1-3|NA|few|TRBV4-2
CASSQEAMYAGNTIYF
TGTGCCAGCAGCCAAGAAGCGATGTACGCTGGAAACACCATATATTTT
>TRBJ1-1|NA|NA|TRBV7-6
CASSLDRVPNTEAFF
TGTGCCAGCAGCCTTGACCGGGTGCCTAACACTGAAGCTTTCTTT
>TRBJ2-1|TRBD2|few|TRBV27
CASSFLSSGRAGNEQFF
TGTGCCAGCAGTTTCTTAAGTAGCGGGAGGGCCGGCAATGAGCAGTTCTTC
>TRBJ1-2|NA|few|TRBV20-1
CSASRDYGYTF
TGCAGTGCTAGTCGGGACTATGGCTACACCTTC
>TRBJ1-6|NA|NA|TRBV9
CASSGDGHLNSPLHF
TGTGCCAGCAGCGGAGACGGACACCTGAATTCACCCCTCCACTTT
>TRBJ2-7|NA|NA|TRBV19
CASSPEGLTYEQYF
TGTGCCAGTAGCCCAGAGGGTTTGACCTACGAGCAGTACTTC
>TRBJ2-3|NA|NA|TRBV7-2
CASSLRGAGTDTQYF
TGTGCCAGCAGCTTACGGGGGGCCGGCACAGATACGCAGTATTTT
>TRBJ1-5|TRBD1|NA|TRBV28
CASSSPGQGYQPQHF
TGTGCCAGCAGTTCCCCGGGACAGGGGTATCAGCCCCAGCATTTT
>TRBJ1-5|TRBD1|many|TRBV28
CASSLAGGVNQPQHF
TGTGCCAGCAGTCTCGCAGGGGGCGTCAATCAGCCCCAGCATTTT
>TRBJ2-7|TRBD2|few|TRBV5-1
CASSLTSSGLTYEQYF
TGCGCCAGCAGCTTGACGTCTAGCGGGCTAACCTACGAGCAGTACTTC
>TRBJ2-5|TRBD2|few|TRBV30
CAWSGSGRAGETQYF
TGTGCCTGGAGTGGTAGCGGGAGGGCCGGAGAGACCCAGTACTTC
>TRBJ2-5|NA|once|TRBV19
CASSPSRQETQYF
TGTGCCAGTAGCCCGTCTCGCCAAGAGACCCAGTACTTC
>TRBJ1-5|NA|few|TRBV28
CASSLGYRRTSQPQHF
TGTGCCAGCTCCCTTGGGTACAGGCGAACCAGTCAGCCCCAGCATTTT
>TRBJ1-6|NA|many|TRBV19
CASSPSLGNNSPLHF
TGTGCCAGTAGTCCAAGTCTCGGGAATAATTCACCCCTCCACTTT
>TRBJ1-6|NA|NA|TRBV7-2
CASSQPTGAPLHF
TGTGCCAGCAGCCAACCGACAGGCGCACCCCTCCACTTT
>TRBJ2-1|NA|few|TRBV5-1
CASSLGQGNNEQFF
TGCGCCAGCAGCTTGGGGCAGGGGAACAATGAGCAGTTCTTC
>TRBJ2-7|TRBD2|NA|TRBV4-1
CASSQGVRLAGGTGSYEQYF
TGCGCCAGCAGCCAAGGGGTCCGCCTAGCGGGAGGGACGGGCTCCTACGAGCAGTACTTC
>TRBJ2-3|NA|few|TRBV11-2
CASSPTGDTQYF
TGTGCCAGCAGCCCGACGGGGGATACGCAGTATTTT
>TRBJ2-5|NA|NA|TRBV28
CASSIIRGLETQYF
TGTGCCAGCAGTATCATCAGGGGCCTAGAGACCCAGTACTTC
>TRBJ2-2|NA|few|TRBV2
CASSEGRIATGELFF
TGTGCCAGCAGTGAAGGCAGGATAGCGACCGGGGAGCTGTTTTTT
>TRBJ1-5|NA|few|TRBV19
CASSPPRDSGQPQHF
TGTGCCAGTAGTCCCCCCCGGGACTCTGGCCAGCCCCAGCATTTT
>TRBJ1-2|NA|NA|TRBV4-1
CASSHPGAVYGYTF
TGCGCCAGCAGCCACCCTGGGGCCGTATACGGCTACACCTTC